Below are 3 T cell receptor beta chains sequenced from a single sample in a study of blood T cells in healthy people across ages. The authors ran a second PCR of 7 to 11 cycles using a sample-barcoded 5' primer and a J-beta primer mix. MiXCR was run by TCRdb on the 5' RACE reads, yielding one entry per CDR3 protein. Among 1.5 million to 2 million distinct CDR3 sequences listed, 28% were seen once. Sequenced sample: blood. Every receptor here comes from a woman aged 25-40 years in good health.

V usage is TRBV11-2 and J usage is TRBJ2-3; no clear D. Looked up from germline, CDR1 is SGHAT and CDR2 is FQNNGV. The CDR3 totals 14 residues. The V end was cut by 1 base, the J end by 2 bases, with 7 bases between. CDR3 residues: CASSLVETTDTQYF. DNA of the CDR3: TGTGCCAGCAGCTTAGTCGAAACCACAGATACGCAGTATTTT.

Concerning this clonotype: The germline gene is not matched at one end of the junction; a read error may be the cause. The rearrangement links TRBV7-2 to TRBJ2-7; 7 bases are a match to TRBD2. In germline, CDR1 is SGHTA, CDR2 FQGNSA. The CDR3 is 13 amino acids. The CDR3 spells CACSLGTKYEQYF. The DNA for the CDR3 is TGTGCCTGCAGCCTCGGGACTAAGTACGAGCAGTACTTC. Together with reference TRBV7-2 and TRBJ2-7, the CDR3 gives the full variable domain: GAGVSQSPSNKVTEKGKDVELRCDPISGHTALYWYRQSLGQGLEFLIYFQGNSAPDKSGLPSDRFSAERTGGSVSTLTIQRTQQEDSAVYLCACSLGTKYEQYFGPGTRLTVT.

This clonotype has at least ten counts. The chain uses TRBV10-3 and TRBJ2-1; 11 bases line up with TRBD2. V dropped 4 bases and J dropped 1; count of bases not matched to a gene: 12. The CDR3 loop spans 19 amino acids. Per the germline V gene, CDR1 is ENHRY and CDR2 is SYGVKD. In DNA, the CDR3 is TGTGCCATCAGTGGACCCTTCACTAGCGGGGGATTTTCCTACAATGAGCAGTTCTTC. The encoded protein is CAISGPFTSGGFSYNEQFF.